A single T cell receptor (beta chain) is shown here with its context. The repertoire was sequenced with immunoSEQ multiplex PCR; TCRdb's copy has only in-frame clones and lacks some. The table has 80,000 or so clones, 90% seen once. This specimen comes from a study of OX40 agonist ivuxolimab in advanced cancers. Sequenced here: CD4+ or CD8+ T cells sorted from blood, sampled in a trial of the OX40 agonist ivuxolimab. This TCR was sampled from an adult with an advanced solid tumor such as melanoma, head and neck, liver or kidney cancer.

The CDR3 DNA sequence: TGTGCCAGCAGCTTCATGACTAGCGGAAAAGAGACCCAGTACTTC. It translates to CASSFMTSGKETQYF. The V gene is TRBV11-3, the J gene TRBJ2-5; TRBD2 matches at 9 bases. Looked up from germline, CDR1 is SGHNT and CDR2 is YENEEA. V was pared by 3 bases and J by 3 bases, with 5 bases of the junction left unmatched. The CDR3 is 15 amino acids.